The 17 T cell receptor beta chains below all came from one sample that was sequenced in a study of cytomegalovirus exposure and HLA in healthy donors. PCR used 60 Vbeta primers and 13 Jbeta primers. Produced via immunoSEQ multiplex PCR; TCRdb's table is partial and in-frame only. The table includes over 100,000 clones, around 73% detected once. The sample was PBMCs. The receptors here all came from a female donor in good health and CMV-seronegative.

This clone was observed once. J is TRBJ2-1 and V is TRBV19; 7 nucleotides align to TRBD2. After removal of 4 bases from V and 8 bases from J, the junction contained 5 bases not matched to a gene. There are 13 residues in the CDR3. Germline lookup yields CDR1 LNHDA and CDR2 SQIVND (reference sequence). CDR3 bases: TGTGCCAGTAGTACCACGGGAGGCTATGAGCAGTTCTTC. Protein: CASSTTGGYEQFF.

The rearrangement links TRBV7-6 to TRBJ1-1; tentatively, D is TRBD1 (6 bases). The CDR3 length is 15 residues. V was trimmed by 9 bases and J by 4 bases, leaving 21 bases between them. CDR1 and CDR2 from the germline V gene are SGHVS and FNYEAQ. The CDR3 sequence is CASKGSVQGPTEAFF. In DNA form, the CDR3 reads TGTGCCAGTAAGGGCTCGGTCCAGGGGCCCACTGAAGCTTTCTTT.

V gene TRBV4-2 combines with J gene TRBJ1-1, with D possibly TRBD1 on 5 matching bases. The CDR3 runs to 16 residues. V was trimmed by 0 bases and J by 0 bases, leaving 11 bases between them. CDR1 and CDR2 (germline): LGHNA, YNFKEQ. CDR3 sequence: CASSQDEDIVNTEAFF. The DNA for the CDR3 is TGTGCCAGCAGCCAAGATGAGGACATAGTGAACACTGAAGCTTTCTTT.

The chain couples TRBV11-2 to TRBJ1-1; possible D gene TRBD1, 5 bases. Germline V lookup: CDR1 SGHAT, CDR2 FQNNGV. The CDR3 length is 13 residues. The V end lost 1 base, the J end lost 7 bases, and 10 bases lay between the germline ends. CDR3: CASSLAGGGEAFF. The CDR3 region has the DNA TGTGCCAGCAGCTTAGCGGGGGGAGGTGAAGCTTTCTTT.

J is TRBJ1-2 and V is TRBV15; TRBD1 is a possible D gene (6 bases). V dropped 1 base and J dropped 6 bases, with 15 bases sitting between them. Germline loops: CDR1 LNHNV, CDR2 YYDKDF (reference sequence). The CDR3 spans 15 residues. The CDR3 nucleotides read TGTGCCACCAGCAGAGCCGCCCTACAGGGCGATGGCTACACCTTC. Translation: CATSRAALQGDGYTF. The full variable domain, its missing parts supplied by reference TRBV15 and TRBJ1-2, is DAMVIQNPRYQVTQFGKPVTLSCSQTLNHNVMYWYQQKSSQAPKLLFHYYDKDFNNEADTPDNFQSRRPNTSFCFLDIRSPGLGDTAMYLCATSRAALQGDGYTFGSGTRLTVV.

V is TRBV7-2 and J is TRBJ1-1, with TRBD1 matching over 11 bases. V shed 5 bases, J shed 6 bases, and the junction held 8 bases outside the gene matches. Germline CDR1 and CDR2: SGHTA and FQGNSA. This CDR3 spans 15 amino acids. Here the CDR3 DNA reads TGTGCCAGCAGCGGACAGGGGGCAGCCCCCCCTGAAGCTTTCTTT. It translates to CASSGQGAAPPEAFF.

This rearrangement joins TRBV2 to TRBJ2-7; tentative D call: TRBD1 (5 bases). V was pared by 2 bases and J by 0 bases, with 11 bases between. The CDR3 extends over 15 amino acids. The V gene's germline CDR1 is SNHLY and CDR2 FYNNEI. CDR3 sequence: CASSELQGFSYEQYF. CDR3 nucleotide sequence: TGTGCCAGCAGTGAATTGCAGGGCTTCTCCTACGAGCAGTACTTC.

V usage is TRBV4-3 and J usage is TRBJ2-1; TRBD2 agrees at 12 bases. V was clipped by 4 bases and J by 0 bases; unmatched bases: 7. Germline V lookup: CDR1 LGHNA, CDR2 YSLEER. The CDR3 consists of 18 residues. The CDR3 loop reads CASSPGTSGWSSYNEQFF. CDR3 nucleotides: TGCGCCAGCAGCCCTGGGACTAGCGGGTGGAGCTCCTACAATGAGCAGTTCTTC.

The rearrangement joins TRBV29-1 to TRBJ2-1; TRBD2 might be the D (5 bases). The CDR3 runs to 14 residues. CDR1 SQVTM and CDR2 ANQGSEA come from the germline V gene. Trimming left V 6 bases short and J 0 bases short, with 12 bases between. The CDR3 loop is CSVAGFSSYNEQFF. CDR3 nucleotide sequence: TGCAGCGTGGCGGGCTTCAGCTCCTACAATGAGCAGTTCTTC.

The CDR3 sequence: CASSDNRGMNTEAFF. In DNA, the CDR3 is TGTGCCAGCTCAGATAACAGGGGTATGAACACTGAAGCTTTCTTT. This sequence joins TRBV18 and TRBJ1-1; TRBD1 agrees at 7 bases. Germline values: CDR1 KGHSH, CDR2 LQKENI. The CDR3 runs 15 residues. Germline trimming cut 5 bases from V and 0 bases from J; bases unmatched to any gene: 6. Full variable domain (missing parts from reference TRBV18 and TRBJ1-1): NAGVMQNPRHLVRRRGQEARLRCSPMKGHSHVYWYRQLPEEGLKFMVYLQKENIIDESGMPKERFSAEFPKEGPSILRIQQVVRGDSAAYFCASSDNRGMNTEAFFGQGTRLTVV.

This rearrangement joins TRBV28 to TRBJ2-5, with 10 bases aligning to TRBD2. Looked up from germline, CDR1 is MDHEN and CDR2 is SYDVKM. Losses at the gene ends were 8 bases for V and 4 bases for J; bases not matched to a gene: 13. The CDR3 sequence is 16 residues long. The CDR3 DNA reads TGTGCCAGCCGTTCTCTAGCGGGAGCCGTCGGAGAGACCCAGTACTTC. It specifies CASRSLAGAVGETQYF.

CDR3 nucleotides: TGCGCCAGCAGCCAAGATGCAGGGTTTAGCTACGAGCAGTACTTC. It is translated as CASSQDAGFSYEQYF. The chain joins TRBV4-3 to TRBJ2-7; D may be TRBD1 (5 bases). Germline values: CDR1 LGHNA, CDR2 YSLEER. V was clipped by 0 bases and J by 3 bases, with 12 bases between them. This CDR3 comprises 15 residues.

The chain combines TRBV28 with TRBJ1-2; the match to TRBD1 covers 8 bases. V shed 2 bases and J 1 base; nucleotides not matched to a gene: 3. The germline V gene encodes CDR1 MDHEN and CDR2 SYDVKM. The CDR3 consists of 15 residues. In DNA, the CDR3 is TGTGCCAGCAGTTTAAGGACAGGGATTAACTATGGCTACACCTTC. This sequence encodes CASSLRTGINYGYTF.

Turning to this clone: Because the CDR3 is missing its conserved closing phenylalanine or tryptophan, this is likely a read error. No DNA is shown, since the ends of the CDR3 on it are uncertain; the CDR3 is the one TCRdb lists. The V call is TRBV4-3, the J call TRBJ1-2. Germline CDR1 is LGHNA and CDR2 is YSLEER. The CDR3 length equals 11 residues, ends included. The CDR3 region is CASSQEVGIHM.

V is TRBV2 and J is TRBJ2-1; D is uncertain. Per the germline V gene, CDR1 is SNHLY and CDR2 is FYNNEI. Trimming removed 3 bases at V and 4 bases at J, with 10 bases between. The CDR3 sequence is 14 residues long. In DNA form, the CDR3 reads TGTGCCAGCAGTGAGCGCGGAAAGTACAATGAGCAGTTCTTC. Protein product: CASSERGKYNEQFF.

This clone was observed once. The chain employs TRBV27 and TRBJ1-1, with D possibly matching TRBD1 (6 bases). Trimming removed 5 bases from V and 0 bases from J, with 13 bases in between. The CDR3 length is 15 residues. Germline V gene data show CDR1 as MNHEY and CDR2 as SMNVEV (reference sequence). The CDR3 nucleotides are TGTGCCAGCAGTCGTCGGGGGGGGCTGAACACTGAAGCTTTCTTT. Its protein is CASSRRGGLNTEAFF.

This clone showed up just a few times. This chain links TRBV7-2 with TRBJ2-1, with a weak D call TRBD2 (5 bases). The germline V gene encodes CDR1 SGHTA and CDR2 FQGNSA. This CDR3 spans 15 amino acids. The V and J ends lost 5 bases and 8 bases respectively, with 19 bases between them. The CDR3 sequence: CASSPLLRRKDEQFF. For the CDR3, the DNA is TGTGCCAGCAGCCCATTATTGAGGAGGAAGGATGAGCAGTTCTTC.